These 2 T cell receptor beta chains originate from one sample sequenced in a study of T cells after yellow fever vaccination. TCRdb ran MiXCR on the 5' RACE reads and lists one entry per CDR3 protein. The table lists 300,000 to 350,000 distinct CDR3 sequences, about 10% of them singletons. The starting material was CD4+ T cells sorted from PBMCs, obtained 45 days after the yellow fever booster vaccination. Receptor source: a man between 18 and 35 years old who received the YFV17D yellow fever vaccine.

This clonotype came up a few times. The J gene is TRBJ2-7, the V gene TRBV7-2; D is possibly TRBD1 or TRBD2 (5 bases each). Trimming cost V 5 bases and J 0 bases, with 11 bases left between them. Germline loops: CDR1 SGHTA, CDR2 FQGNSA. The CDR3 loop spans 14 amino acids. The DNA of the CDR3 is TGTGCCAGCAGCCGAGAGGGGACCTCCTACGAGCAGTACTTC. Translating it yields CASSREGTSYEQYF.

The genes are TRBV6-1 and TRBJ1-5, with D perhaps TRBD1 (5 bases). The CDR3 covers 16 residues. Germline-derived CDR1 and CDR2 are MNHNS and SASEGT. Trimming stripped 6 bases from V and 4 bases from J, with 19 bases between. As DNA, the CDR3 is TGTGCCAGCAGGGCCGACAGTGACGTGGGAAATCAGCCCCAGCATTTT. Amino acid sequence: CASRADSDVGNQPQHF.